The 32 T cell receptor beta chains below all came from one sample that was sequenced in a study of T cells in localized non-small cell lung cancer. Profiling relied on immunoSEQ multiplex PCR, and the TCRdb table lists in-frame clones only, not all of them. The sample holds around 140,000 clones, around 92% seen once. The source was peripheral blood, collected before any cancer treatment. Source of these receptors: a female donor at least 60 years old with stage I lung adenocarcinoma.

The J gene is TRBJ2-5, the V gene TRBV5-1; possible D gene TRBD1, 5 bases. The CDR3 length is 14 residues. Trimming took off 4 bases at V and 0 bases at J, with 10 bases between the two ends. The germline V gene encodes CDR1 SGHRS and CDR2 YFSETQ. The DNA for the CDR3 is TGCGCCAGCAGCAGTAGGACAAACCAAGAGACCCAGTACTTC. The encoded protein is CASSSRTNQETQYF.

The chain joins TRBV5-5 to TRBJ1-2; D is perhaps TRBD1 (5 bases). This CDR3 contains 16 residues. The germline CDR1 and CDR2 sequences are SGHKS and YYEKEE (reference sequence). The V end was cut by 4 bases, the J end by 2 bases, with 18 bases between. CDR3 residues: CASSPVNGAINYGYTF. CDR3 DNA sequence: TGTGCCAGCAGCCCTGTCAACGGGGCGATCAACTATGGCTACACCTTC.

The gene calls are TRBV29-1 and TRBJ2-7; 7 nucleotides align to TRBD1. This CDR3 has 14 amino acids. Trimming removed 6 bases from V and 6 bases from J; junction bases left unmatched: 14. From germline, CDR1 is SQVTM and CDR2 ANQGSEA. This CDR3 reads CSVGDSSIPLEQYF. CDR3 in DNA: TGCAGCGTAGGGGACAGCTCGATTCCCCTCGAGCAGTACTTC.

The chain recombines TRBV18 with TRBJ1-4, with 7 bases identical to TRBD1. The CDR3 contains 14 residues. CDR1 is KGHSH and CDR2 is LQKENI in the germline V gene. With 5 bases clipped from V and 8 bases from J, the junction kept 8 bases outside the gene matches. In nucleotides, the CDR3 is TGTGCCAGCTCAGATGTGGGGACAGCAGAAAAACTGTTTTTT. It codes for CASSDVGTAEKLFF.

This rearrangement joins TRBV9 to TRBJ2-4; TRBD2 agrees at 11 bases. The V gene's germline CDR1 is SGDLS and CDR2 YYNGEE. The CDR3 runs 14 residues. The V segment lost 4 bases and the J segment 7 bases; nucleotides outside the gene matches: 4. The CDR3 DNA reads TGTGCCAGCAGCCAAACTAGCGGGAGTAACATTCAGTACTTC. The encoded protein is CASSQTSGSNIQYF.

This sequence joins TRBV6-1 and TRBJ2-2; 8 bases agree with TRBD2. With V trimmed by 3 bases and J by 4 bases, 7 bases remained unmatched. The CDR3 sequence is 16 residues long. Germline CDR1 MNHNS, CDR2 SASEGT. CDR3 region: CASSEFSGSGTGELFF. The DNA for the CDR3 is TGTGCCAGCAGTGAGTTCAGCGGGAGTGGCACCGGGGAGCTGTTTTTT.

V and J are TRBV18 and TRBJ2-2; 8 bases are shared with TRBD1. This CDR3 contains 14 residues. Germline V gene sequence: CDR1 KGHSH, CDR2 LQKENI. V lost 5 bases, J lost 6 bases, and 5 bases stayed unmatched. The CDR3 DNA is TGTGCCAGCTCAACTCAGGGGGCACCCGGGGAGCTGTTTTTT. Translated, it gives CASSTQGAPGELFF.

The chain carries TRBV5-1 and TRBJ2-1, with D maybe TRBD2 (6 bases). Per germline, CDR1 SGHRS and CDR2 YFSETQ. CDR3 size: 18 residues. With 6 bases removed from V and 10 bases from J, the gap between germline ends came to 32 bases. CDR3: CASTRLAITMSSVGEQFF. The CDR3, as DNA: TGCGCCAGCACCCGGCTAGCGATTACAATGAGCAGTGTGGGGGAGCAGTTCTTC.

The V gene is TRBV6-5, the J gene TRBJ2-7; 14 bases align to TRBD2. Unmatched junction bases numbered 0, after V lost 0 bases and J lost 2 bases. Germline lookup yields CDR1 MNHEY and CDR2 SVGAGI. The CDR3 is made up of 16 amino acids. The DNA of the CDR3 is TGTGCCAGCAGTTACTCGGGACTAGCGGGAGCCTACGAGCAGTACTTC. The encoded protein is CASSYSGLAGAYEQYF.

This chain joins TRBV4-1 and TRBJ2-2, with 13 bases aligning to TRBD2. There are 17 residues in the CDR3. V lost 3 bases to trimming and J lost 4 bases; unmatched junction nucleotides: 5. Per germline, CDR1 MGHRA and CDR2 YSYEKL. CDR3 DNA: TGCGCCAGCAGCCAGACTAGCGGGAGGATCGGCACCGGGGAGCTGTTTTTT. This translates into CASSQTSGRIGTGELFF.

The V and J genes are TRBV4-1 and TRBJ2-3; D gene uncertain. From germline, CDR1 is MGHRA and CDR2 YSYEKL. The germline V and J ends were trimmed by 3 bases and 6 bases, with 13 bases remaining between them. This CDR3 is 14 amino acids long. CDR3 loop: CASSQLGPEDTQYF. The CDR3 DNA is TGCGCCAGCAGCCAGTTGGGTCCGGAGGATACGCAGTATTTT.

This chain joins TRBV11-3 and TRBJ2-7; 7 positions match TRBD2. The CDR3 loop spans 16 amino acids. Germline V lookup: CDR1 SGHNT, CDR2 YENEEA. Trimming at V came to 4 bases and at J to 4 bases, leaving 13 bases not matched to a gene. The CDR3 region is CASSSWWAGVRYEQYF. The CDR3 DNA reads TGTGCCAGCAGCTCATGGTGGGCGGGAGTAAGGTACGAGCAGTACTTC.

This chain links TRBV7-9 with TRBJ1-4, with a weak D call TRBD1 (6 bases). CDR1 SEHNR and CDR2 FQNEAQ come from the germline V gene (reference sequence). The CDR3 consists of 14 residues. V was trimmed by 5 bases and J by 5 bases, leaving 12 bases between them. This CDR3 reads CASSGGPLNEKLFF. The DNA for the CDR3 is TGTGCCAGCAGCGGGGGGCCCTTAAATGAAAAACTGTTTTTT.

The chain has TRBV27 and TRBJ2-7, with 9 bases aligning to TRBD1. This CDR3 contains 17 residues. V gave up 1 base and J gave up 4 bases; unmatched junction bases: 11. Germline V gene sequence: CDR1 MNHEY, CDR2 SMNVEV (reference sequence). CDR3 protein: CASSLFGFRQGVYEQYF. The CDR3 region has the DNA TGTGCCAGCAGTTTATTCGGCTTCCGACAGGGGGTATACGAGCAGTACTTC.

V and J are TRBV9 and TRBJ2-1; 14 bases agree with TRBD2. This CDR3 comprises 20 residues. Germline CDR1 is SGDLS and CDR2 is YYNGEE. After removal of 4 bases from V and 5 bases from J, the junction contained 17 bases not matched to a gene. This chain's CDR3 is CASSRGEDLGLAGGDNEQFF. DNA of the CDR3: TGTGCCAGCAGCCGGGGAGAAGATCTCGGACTAGCGGGAGGAGACAATGAGCAGTTCTTC.

The V gene is TRBV30, the J gene TRBJ1-3, with unresolved D. V lost 2 bases and J 0 bases, leaving 14 bases between the germline ends. From germline, CDR1 is GTSNPN and CDR2 SVGIG (reference sequence). CDR3 length: 16 residues. For the CDR3, the DNA is TGTGCCTGGAGTAGGGTTGGACCCAGCTCTGGAAACACCATATATTTT. Its protein is CAWSRVGPSSGNTIYF.

J is TRBJ2-5 and V is TRBV5-1; D gene uncertain. Trimming cost V 4 bases and J 5 bases, with 15 bases left between them. The germline V gene has CDR1 SGHRS and CDR2 YFSETQ. This CDR3 has 14 residues. CDR3 sequence (DNA): TGCGCCAGCAGCCGGCCCGGGCACCCGGAGACCCAGTACTTC. Translation gives CASSRPGHPETQYF.

The genes are TRBV25-1 and TRBJ2-2; D unresolved. The CDR3 length is 13 residues. Germline V gene sequence: CDR1 MGHDK, CDR2 SYGVNS. V was shortened by 7 bases and J by 5 bases, with 11 bases between the two germline ends. The CDR3: CASTSTRTGELFF. The CDR3 coding sequence is TGTGCCAGCACTTCGACCAGAACCGGGGAGCTGTTTTTT.

The chain is built from TRBV19 and TRBJ2-3, with 10 bases aligning to TRBD2. The CDR3 consists of 17 residues. V dropped 5 bases and J dropped 4; count of bases not matched to a gene: 12. Germline V gives CDR1 LNHDA, CDR2 SQIVND (reference sequence). CDR3 nucleotide sequence: TGTGCCAGTAGTCCAGAACCTCTAGCGGGAGTTTCAGATACGCAGTATTTT. This encodes CASSPEPLAGVSDTQYF.

In its sample, this clone was seen a few times. The chain uses TRBV11-2 and TRBJ2-1; D perhaps matches TRBD2 (5 bases). V was pared by 4 bases and J by 9 bases, with 13 bases between. The V gene's germline CDR1 is SGHAT and CDR2 FQNNGV. This CDR3 spans 13 amino acids. For the CDR3, the DNA is TGTGCCAGCAGCTCGTACCGGACTCGTGAGCAGTTCTTC. Its translation: CASSSYRTREQFF.

The chain carries TRBV10-1 and TRBJ2-7; D might be TRBD2 (5 bases). The V gene's germline CDR1 is WNHNN and CDR2 SYGVQD (reference sequence). There are 14 residues in the CDR3. The germline V and J ends were trimmed by 5 bases and 1 base, with 12 bases remaining between them. CDR3 protein: CASSPGWGSYEQYF. CDR3 bases: TGCGCCAGCAGTCCGGGGTGGGGTTCCTACGAGCAGTACTTC.

V usage is TRBV10-3 and J usage is TRBJ1-1; a weak D match, TRBD1 (5 bases). Trimming took off 5 bases at V and 1 base at J, with 8 bases between the two ends. This CDR3 has 13 residues. The germline V gene encodes CDR1 ENHRY and CDR2 SYGVKD. The CDR3 is CAISLRGNTEAFF. The CDR3 nucleotides read TGTGCCATCAGTCTAAGGGGGAACACTGAAGCTTTCTTT.

The chain links TRBV7-6 to TRBJ2-1; D gene unclear. The CDR3 is made up of 11 amino acids. In germline, CDR1 is SGHVS, CDR2 FNYEAQ. V shed 3 bases and J shed 8 bases, with 5 bases lying between them. As DNA, the CDR3 is TGTGCCAGCAGCTTTGGGTATGAGCAGTTCTTC. Protein sequence: CASSFGYEQFF.

The V gene is TRBV27, the J gene TRBJ2-3, with 11 positions matching TRBD2. CDR1 and CDR2 from the germline V gene are MNHEY and SMNVEV (reference sequence). Trimming took 6 bases from V and 2 from J; bases not matched to a gene: 7. The CDR3 is made up of 16 amino acids. Here the CDR3 DNA reads TGTGCCAGCAGGGAATTAGCGGGAGGGCCCACAGATACGCAGTATTTT. Amino acids: CASRELAGGPTDTQYF.

This chain uses TRBV27 with TRBJ1-5, with TRBD1 as a possible D gene (5 bases). Trimming took 4 bases from V and 6 from J, leaving 13 bases between them. This CDR3 contains 14 residues. Germline V gives CDR1 MNHEY, CDR2 SMNVEV (reference sequence). The CDR3 spells CASSSTVGVQPQHF. As DNA, the CDR3 is TGTGCCAGCAGTTCGACAGTAGGTGTTCAGCCCCAGCATTTT.

The rearrangement links TRBV30 to TRBJ2-1, with 7 nucleotides matching TRBD2. Germline CDR1 and CDR2: GTSNPN and SVGIG (reference sequence). V gave up 2 bases and J gave up 0 bases; unmatched junction bases: 4. This CDR3 is 15 amino acids long. The CDR3 region has the DNA TGTGCCTGGAGTTTTGGCGGGAGCTCCTACAATGAGCAGTTCTTC. Amino acids: CAWSFGGSSYNEQFF.

CDR3 DNA: TGTGCCAGCAGCTTAGACGCGGGTCAGTACTTC. Its translation: CASSLDAGQYF. The chain employs TRBV11-2 and TRBJ2-7; the D gene is possibly TRBD2 (5 bases). V was pared by 0 bases and J by 10 bases, with 7 bases between. Per germline, CDR1 SGHAT and CDR2 FQNNGV. The CDR3 contains 11 residues. Full variable domain (outside the CDR3, taken from reference TRBV11-2 and TRBJ2-7): EAGVAQSPRYKIIEKRQSVAFWCNPISGHATLYWYQQILGQGPKLLIQFQNNGVVDDSQLPKDRFSAERLKGVDSTLKIQPAKLEDSAVYLCASSLDAGQYFGPGTRLTVT.

The rearrangement uses TRBV5-1 and TRBJ2-2, with D tentatively TRBD2 (6 bases). The CDR3 loop spans 16 amino acids. The V gene lost 0 bases and the J gene lost 7 bases, with 16 bases spanning the gap. Germline CDR1 and CDR2: SGHRS and YFSETQ. The CDR3 sequence: CASSLESGGSVGELFF. Here the CDR3 DNA reads TGCGCCAGCAGCTTGGAATCCGGGGGATCTGTCGGGGAGCTGTTTTTT.

The chain links TRBV6-7 to TRBJ2-2, with TRBD2 matching over 10 bases. TRBV6-7 is known as an ORF, though its function is uncertain. The CDR3 is made up of 18 amino acids. V lost 7 bases and J lost 3; bases outside the gene matches: 14. CDR3 protein: CASTQGDFGTSDTGELFF. The DNA of the CDR3 is TGTGCCAGCACCCAGGGGGACTTCGGGACTAGCGACACCGGGGAGCTGTTTTTT.

The chain recombines TRBV10-3 with TRBJ2-3; 7 bases line up with TRBD2. CDR3 length: 13 residues. V dropped 10 bases and J dropped 5; count of bases not matched to a gene: 9. Germline V gene data show CDR1 as ENHRY and CDR2 as SYGVKD. CDR3 in DNA: TGTGCCACCCGGGGGAGGGCTGAAGATACGCAGTATTTT. Protein: CATRGRAEDTQYF.

The chain links TRBV19 to TRBJ1-3; possible D gene TRBD1, 6 bases. The germline V and J ends were trimmed by 4 bases and 0 bases, with 13 bases remaining between them. Germline V gene sequence: CDR1 LNHDA, CDR2 SQIVND (reference sequence). This CDR3 region has 16 residues. The CDR3 nucleotides read TGTGCCAGTAGTAGGAGACAGGAGACCTCTGGAAACACCATATATTTT. The encoded protein is CASSRRQETSGNTIYF.

This rearrangement joins TRBV7-9 to TRBJ2-7; possible D gene TRBD2, 6 bases. The CDR3 runs to 13 residues. Per the germline V gene, CDR1 is SEHNR and CDR2 is FQNEAQ (reference sequence). Trimming removed 4 bases from V and 2 bases from J, with 9 bases in between. The CDR3 nucleotides are TGTGCCAGCAGCTCACCGGGAGCCTACGAGCAGTACTTC. Protein product: CASSSPGAYEQYF.